A single T cell receptor (beta chain) is shown here with its context. This record comes from a study of control samples from healthy donors and cancer patients. Assay used: immunoSEQ multiplex PCR; TCRdb lists only in-frame clones, some missing. The table has about 52,000 clones, 90% to 95% seen once. V was trimmed by 4 bases and J by 7 bases, leaving 10 bases between them. The CDR3 totals 13 residues. Germline lookup yields CDR1 SGHTA and CDR2 FQGTGA. The material sequenced was blood. The V gene is TRBV7-3, the J gene TRBJ2-2; D is undetermined. The sequence was collected from a man aged 25-45 years in good health. The DNA of the CDR3 is TGTGCCAGCAGCTCGAGCTCTAGCGGGGAGCTGTTTTTT. It specifies CASSSSSSGELFF.